The clone carrying this T cell receptor (beta chain) has a handful of counts. Treatment indicated: 15 to 20 received Ad26.COV2.S at low or high dose, single or two shots; 5 received placebo; per-sample allocation not given. Specimens were obtained on day 63 following the first vaccine or placebo injection. The CDR3 sequence is 12 residues long. The V and J ends lost 1 base and 3 bases respectively, with 4 bases between them. Per germline, CDR1 SNHLY and CDR2 FYNNEI. TCRdb keeps only in-frame clones here, not all; method: immunoSEQ multiplex PCR. The sample consists of more than 400,000 clones, roughly 87% of them appearing once. These data come from a study of Ad26.COV2.S vaccination and SARS-CoV-2 variants.

Specimen: peripheral blood, collected in a trial of Ad26.COV2.S vaccine versus placebo. The clonotype originates from a person aged 18-60 years who received the Ad26.COV2.S COVID-19 vaccine or a placebo. The genes are TRBV2 and TRBJ2-7, with D hard to call. In nucleotides, the CDR3 is TGTGCCAGCAGTGAAGTTAGCTACGAGCAGTACTTC. This gives the protein CASSEVSYEQYF.